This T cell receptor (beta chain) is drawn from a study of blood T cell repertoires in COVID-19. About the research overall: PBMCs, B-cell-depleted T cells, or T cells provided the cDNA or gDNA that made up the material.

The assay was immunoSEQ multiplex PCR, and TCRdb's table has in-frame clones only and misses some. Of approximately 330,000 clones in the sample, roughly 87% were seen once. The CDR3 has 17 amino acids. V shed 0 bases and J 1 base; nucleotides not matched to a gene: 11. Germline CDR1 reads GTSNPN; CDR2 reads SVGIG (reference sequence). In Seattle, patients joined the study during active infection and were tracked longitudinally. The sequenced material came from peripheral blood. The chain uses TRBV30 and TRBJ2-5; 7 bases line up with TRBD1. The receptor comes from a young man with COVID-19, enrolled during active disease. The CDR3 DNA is TGTGCCTGGAGTGTACTTTCGAACAGGGGCAGCCAAGAGACCCAGTACTTC. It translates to CAWSVLSNRGSQETQYF.